The T cell receptor (beta chain) described here comes from a study of patients and donors after allogeneic stem cell transplantation. TCRdb analysed the RT-PCR reads with MiXCR anew, one entry per CDR3 protein. The sample includes hundreds of thousands of distinct CDR3 sequences, 16% of them seen just once. V was trimmed by 5 bases and J by 2 bases, leaving 13 bases between them. The CDR3 is 14 residues long. This clonotype was observed a handful of times. The receptor was isolated from a human donor who was either an allogeneic HSCT recipient or a stem cell or donor lymphocyte infusion donor (not recorded which). It is not recorded whose cells these are; they may come from a transplant donor. The sequencing sample was made of blood, either unsorted or a sorted T cell fraction (not recorded which). The chain employs TRBV12-3 or TRBV12-4 and TRBJ2-7, with D possibly being TRBD2 (6 bases). CDR3 residues: CASSPPGLTYEQYF. The CDR3 nucleotides read TGTGCCAGCAGTCCCCCGGGACTCACCTACGAGCAGTACTTC.